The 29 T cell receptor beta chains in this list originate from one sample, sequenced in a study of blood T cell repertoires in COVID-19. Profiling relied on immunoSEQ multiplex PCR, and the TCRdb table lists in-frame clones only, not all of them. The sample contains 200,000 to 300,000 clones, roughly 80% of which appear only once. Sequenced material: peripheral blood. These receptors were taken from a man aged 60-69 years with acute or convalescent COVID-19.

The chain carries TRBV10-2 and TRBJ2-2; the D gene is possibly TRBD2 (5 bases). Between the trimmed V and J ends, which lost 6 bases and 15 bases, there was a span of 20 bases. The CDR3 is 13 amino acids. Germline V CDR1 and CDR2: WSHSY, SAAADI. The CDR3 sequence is CASSLDGWEKMFF. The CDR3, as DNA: TGCGCCAGCAGCCTGGACGGGTGGGAGAAGATGTTTTTT.

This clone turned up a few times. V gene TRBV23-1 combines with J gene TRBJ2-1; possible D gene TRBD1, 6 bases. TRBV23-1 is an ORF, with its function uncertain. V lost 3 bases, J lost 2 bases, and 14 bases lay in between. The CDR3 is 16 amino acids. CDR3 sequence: CASSHHGQSTYNEQFF. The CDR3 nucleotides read TGCGCCAGCAGTCACCACGGACAGAGTACCTACAATGAGCAGTTCTTC.

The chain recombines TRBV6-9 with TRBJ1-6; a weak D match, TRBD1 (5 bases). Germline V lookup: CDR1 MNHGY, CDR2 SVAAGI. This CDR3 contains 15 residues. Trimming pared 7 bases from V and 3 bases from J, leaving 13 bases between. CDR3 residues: CASTCGANYNSPLHF. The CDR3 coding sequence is TGTGCCAGCACGTGTGGGGCGAACTATAATTCACCCCTCCACTTT.

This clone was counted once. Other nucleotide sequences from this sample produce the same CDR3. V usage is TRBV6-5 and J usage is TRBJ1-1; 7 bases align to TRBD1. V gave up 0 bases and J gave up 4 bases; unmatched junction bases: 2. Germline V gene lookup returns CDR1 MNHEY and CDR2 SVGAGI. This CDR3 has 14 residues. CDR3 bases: TGTGCCAGCAGTTACTCGACAGGGACCACTGAAGCTTTCTTT. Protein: CASSYSTGTTEAFF.

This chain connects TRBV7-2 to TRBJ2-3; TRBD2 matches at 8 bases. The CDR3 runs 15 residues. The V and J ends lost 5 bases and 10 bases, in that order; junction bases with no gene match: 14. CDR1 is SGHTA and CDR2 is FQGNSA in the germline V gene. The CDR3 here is CASSQPRTSRVAQYF. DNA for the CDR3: TGTGCCAGCAGCCAACCTAGGACTAGCAGGGTTGCGCAGTATTTT.

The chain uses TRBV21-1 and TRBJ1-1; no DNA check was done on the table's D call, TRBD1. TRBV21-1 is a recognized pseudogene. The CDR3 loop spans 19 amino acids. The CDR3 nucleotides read TGTGCCAGCAGCAAAGCGCACCGGGACAGGGGGCCCAGGGACACTGAAGCTTTCTTT. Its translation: CASSKAHRDRGPRDTEAFF.

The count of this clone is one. This CDR3 is CASSLGGVGTDTQYF. The DNA for the CDR3 is TGTGCCAGCAGCCTGGGAGGGGTAGGCACAGATACGCAGTATTTT. V gene TRBV28 combines with J gene TRBJ2-3, with 7 bases aligning to TRBD2. In germline, CDR1 is MDHEN, CDR2 SYDVKM. This CDR3 is 15 amino acids long. The junction had 7 bases not matched to a gene; V was cut back by 6 bases and J by 1 base. Based on the CDR3 plus reference TRBV28 and TRBJ2-3, the full variable domain is DVKVTQSSRYLVKRTGEKVFLECVQDMDHENMFWYRQDPGLGLRLIYFSYDVKMKEKGDIPEGYSVSREKKERFSLILESASTNQTSMYLCASSLGGVGTDTQYFGPGTRLTVL.

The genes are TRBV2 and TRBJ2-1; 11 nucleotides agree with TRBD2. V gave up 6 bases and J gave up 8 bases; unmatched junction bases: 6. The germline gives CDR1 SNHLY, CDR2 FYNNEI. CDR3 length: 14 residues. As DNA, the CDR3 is TGTGCCAGCAGAGCCTCGACTAGCGGGGATGAGCAGTTCTTC. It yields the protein CASRASTSGDEQFF.

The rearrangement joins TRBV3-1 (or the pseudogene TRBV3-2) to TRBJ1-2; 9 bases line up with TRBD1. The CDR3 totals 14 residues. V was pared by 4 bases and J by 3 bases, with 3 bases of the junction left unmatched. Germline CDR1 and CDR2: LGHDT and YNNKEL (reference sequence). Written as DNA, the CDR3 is TGTGCCAGCAGCCTCGACAGGGGGTACTATGGCTACACCTTC. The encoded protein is CASSLDRGYYGYTF.

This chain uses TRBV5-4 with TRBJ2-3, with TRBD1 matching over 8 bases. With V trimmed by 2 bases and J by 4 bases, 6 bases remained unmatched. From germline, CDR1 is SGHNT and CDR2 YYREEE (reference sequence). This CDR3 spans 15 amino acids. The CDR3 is CASSFIGQGSDTQYF. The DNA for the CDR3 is TGTGCCAGCAGCTTTATTGGACAGGGTTCAGATACGCAGTATTTT.

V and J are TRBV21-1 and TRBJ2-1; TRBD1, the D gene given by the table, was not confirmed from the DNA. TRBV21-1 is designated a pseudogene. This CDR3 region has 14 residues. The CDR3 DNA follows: TGTGCCCCAACCGGGACAGGGGGCCTCAATGAGCAGTTCTTC. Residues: CAPTGTGGLNEQFF.

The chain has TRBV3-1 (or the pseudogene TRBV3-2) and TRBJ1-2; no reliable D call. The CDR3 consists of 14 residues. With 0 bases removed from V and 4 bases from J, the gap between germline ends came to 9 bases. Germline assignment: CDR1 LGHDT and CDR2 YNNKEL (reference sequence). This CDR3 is CASSQDTDSYGYTF. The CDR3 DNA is TGTGCCAGCAGCCAAGATACGGACTCCTATGGCTACACCTTC.

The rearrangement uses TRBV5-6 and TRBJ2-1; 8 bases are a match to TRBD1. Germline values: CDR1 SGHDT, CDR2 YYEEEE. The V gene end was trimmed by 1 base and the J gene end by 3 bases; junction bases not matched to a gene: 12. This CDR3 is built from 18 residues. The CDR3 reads CASSLLSGEGQGYNEQFF. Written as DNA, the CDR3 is TGTGCCAGCAGCTTGCTGAGTGGAGAAGGACAGGGCTACAATGAGCAGTTCTTC.

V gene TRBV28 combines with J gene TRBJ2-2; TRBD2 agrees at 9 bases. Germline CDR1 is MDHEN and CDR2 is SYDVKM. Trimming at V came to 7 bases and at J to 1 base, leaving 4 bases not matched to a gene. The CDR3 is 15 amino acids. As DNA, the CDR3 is TGTGCCAGCACTAGCGGGGCCATGAACACCGGGGAGCTGTTTTTT. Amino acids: CASTSGAMNTGELFF.

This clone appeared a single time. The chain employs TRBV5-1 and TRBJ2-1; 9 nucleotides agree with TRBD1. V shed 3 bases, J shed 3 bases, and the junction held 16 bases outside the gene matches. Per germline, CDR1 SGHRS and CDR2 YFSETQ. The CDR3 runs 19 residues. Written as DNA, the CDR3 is TGCGCCAGCAGCTCCCCGACCGTGACAGGGGGATATAACTACAATGAGCAGTTCTTC. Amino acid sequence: CASSSPTVTGGYNYNEQFF. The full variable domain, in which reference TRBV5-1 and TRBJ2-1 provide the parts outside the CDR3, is KAGVTQTPRYLIKTRGQQVTLSCSPISGHRSVSWYQQTPGQGLQFLFEYFSETQRNKGNFPGRFSGRQFSNSRSEMNVSTLELGDSALYLCASSSPTVTGGYNYNEQFFGPGTRLTVL.

The CDR3 coding sequence is TGTGCCAGCAGCTTGGGACGGAGGCCCATGAACACTGAAGCTTTCTTT. This gives the protein CASSLGRRPMNTEAFF. The gene calls are TRBV5-6 and TRBJ1-1, with D hard to call. The V gene lost 0 bases and the J gene lost 0 bases, with 12 bases spanning the gap. Germline-derived CDR1 and CDR2 are SGHDT and YYEEEE. The CDR3 covers 16 residues.

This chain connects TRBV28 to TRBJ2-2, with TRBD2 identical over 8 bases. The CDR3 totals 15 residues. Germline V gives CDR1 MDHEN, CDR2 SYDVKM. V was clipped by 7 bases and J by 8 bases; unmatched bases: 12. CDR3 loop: CASTESGRRKGELFF. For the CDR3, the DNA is TGTGCCAGCACCGAAAGCGGGAGAAGGAAAGGGGAGCTGTTTTTT.

CDR3: CASSPTGGLVYEQYF. CDR3 bases: TGTGCCAGCAGCCCAACAGGGGGCTTGGTCTACGAGCAGTACTTC. The rearrangement links TRBV7-8 to TRBJ2-7; TRBD1 matches at 9 bases. J lost 3 bases, V lost 5 bases, and 8 bases had no gene match. The germline gives CDR1 SGHVS, CDR2 FQNEAQ. The CDR3 sequence is 15 residues long.

In DNA form, the CDR3 reads TGTGCCAGCAGGGGACAGCCTCTGAACACTGAAGCTTTCTTT. Translated, it gives CASRGQPLNTEAFF. The chain joins TRBV6-5 to TRBJ1-1; TRBD1 aligns across 7 bases. The CDR3 is 14 residues long. The junction had 4 bases not matched to a gene; V was cut back by 6 bases and J by 0 bases. Per the germline V gene, CDR1 is MNHEY and CDR2 is SVGAGI.

The CDR3 DNA is TGTGCCAGCAGAGAGGGGGCACTGGTCCAAGAGACCCAGTACTTC. The encoded protein is CASREGALVQETQYF. The rearrangement joins TRBV2 to TRBJ2-5, with 7 bases identical to TRBD1. This CDR3 has 15 residues. The trim removed 6 bases at V and 1 base at J, leaving 8 bases unmatched. Germline V CDR1 and CDR2: SNHLY, FYNNEI.

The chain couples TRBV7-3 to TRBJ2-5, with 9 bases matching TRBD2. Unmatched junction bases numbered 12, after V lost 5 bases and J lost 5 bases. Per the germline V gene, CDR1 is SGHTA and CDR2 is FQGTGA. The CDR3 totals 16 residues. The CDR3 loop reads CASSRPGGGARETQYF. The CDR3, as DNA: TGTGCCAGCAGCCGACCTGGCGGGGGGGCCCGTGAGACCCAGTACTTC. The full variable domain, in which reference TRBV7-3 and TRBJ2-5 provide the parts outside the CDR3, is GAGVSQTPSNKVTEKGKYVELRCDPISGHTALYWYRQSLGQGPEFLIYFQGTGAADDSGLPNDRFFAVRPEGSVSTLKIQRTERGDSAVYLCASSRPGGGARETQYFGPGTRLLVL.

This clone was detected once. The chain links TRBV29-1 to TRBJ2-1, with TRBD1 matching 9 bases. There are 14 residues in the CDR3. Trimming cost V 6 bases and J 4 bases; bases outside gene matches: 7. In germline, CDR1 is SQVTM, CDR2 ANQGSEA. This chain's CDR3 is CSVAGTGLYNEQFF. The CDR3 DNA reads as TGCAGCGTAGCCGGGACAGGGCTTTACAATGAGCAGTTCTTC.

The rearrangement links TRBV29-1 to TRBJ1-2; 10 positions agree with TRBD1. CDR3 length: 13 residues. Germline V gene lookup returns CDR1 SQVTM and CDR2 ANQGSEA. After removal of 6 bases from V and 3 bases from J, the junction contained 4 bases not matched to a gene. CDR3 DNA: TGCAGCGTGAGACAGGGGGCGGACTATGGCTACACCTTC. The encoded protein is CSVRQGADYGYTF.

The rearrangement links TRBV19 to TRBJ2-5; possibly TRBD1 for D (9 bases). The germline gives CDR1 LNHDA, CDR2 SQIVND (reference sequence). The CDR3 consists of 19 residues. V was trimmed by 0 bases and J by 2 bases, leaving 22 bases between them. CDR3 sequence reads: CASSIDHWGQGGRQETQYF. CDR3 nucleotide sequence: TGTGCCAGTAGTATAGATCACTGGGGACAGGGCGGGAGGCAAGAGACCCAGTACTTC.

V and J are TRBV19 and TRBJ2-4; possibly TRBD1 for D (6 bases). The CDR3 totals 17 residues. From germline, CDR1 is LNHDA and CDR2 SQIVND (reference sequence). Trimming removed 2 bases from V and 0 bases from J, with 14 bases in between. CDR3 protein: CASSIRGNSLAKNIQYF. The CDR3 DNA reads TGTGCCAGTAGTATAAGGGGGAACAGTCTAGCCAAAAACATTCAGTACTTC.

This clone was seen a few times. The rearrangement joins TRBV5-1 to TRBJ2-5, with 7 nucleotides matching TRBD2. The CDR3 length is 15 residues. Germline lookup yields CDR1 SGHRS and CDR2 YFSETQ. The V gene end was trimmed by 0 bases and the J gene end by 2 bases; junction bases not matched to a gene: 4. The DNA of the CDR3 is TGCGCCAGCAGCTTGGTGGCGGGAGTGCAAGAGACCCAGTACTTC. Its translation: CASSLVAGVQETQYF.

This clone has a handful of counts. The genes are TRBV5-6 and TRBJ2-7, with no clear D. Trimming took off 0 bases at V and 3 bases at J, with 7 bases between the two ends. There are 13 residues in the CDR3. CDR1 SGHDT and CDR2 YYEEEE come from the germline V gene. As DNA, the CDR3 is TGTGCCAGCAGCTTGGACCTCTACTACGAGCAGTACTTC. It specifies CASSLDLYYEQYF.

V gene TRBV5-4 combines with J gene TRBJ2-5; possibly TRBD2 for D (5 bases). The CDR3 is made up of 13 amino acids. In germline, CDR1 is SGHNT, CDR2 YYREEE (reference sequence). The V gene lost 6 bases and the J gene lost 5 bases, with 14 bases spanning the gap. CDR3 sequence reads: CASTILGVETQYF. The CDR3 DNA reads TGTGCCAGCACCATACTAGGAGTGGAGACCCAGTACTTC.

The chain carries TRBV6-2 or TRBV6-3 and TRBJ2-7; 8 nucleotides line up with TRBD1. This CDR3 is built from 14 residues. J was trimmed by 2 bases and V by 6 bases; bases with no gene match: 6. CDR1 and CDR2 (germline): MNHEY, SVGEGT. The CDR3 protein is CASSTGGTAYEQYF. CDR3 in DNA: TGTGCCAGCAGCACAGGGGGAACCGCCTACGAGCAGTACTTC.